The clone carrying this TCR beta chain was detected ten times or more. Its antigen is undetermined. This record comes from a study of Graves' ophthalmopathy and Graves' hyperthyroidism. Study findings and constraints: The 13-signature model separated ophthalmopathy from stable hyperthyroidism at 85% to 90% sensitivity and roughly 80% specificity. Prediction of ophthalmopathy progression reached roughly 68% sensitivity and 72% to 80% specificity.

Germline CDR1 is MDHEN and CDR2 is SYDVKM. The germline V and J ends were trimmed by 1 base and 4 bases, with 2 bases remaining between them. The CDR3 length is 12 residues. Scientists amplified the TCR beta CDR3 regions from RNA transcripts. Scientists carried out first-round RT-PCR using HTBI primers and then a second-round multiplex PCR. From the multiplex PCR reads, TCRdb called clonotypes with MiXCR, one entry per CDR3 protein. The sample carries about 220,000 distinct CDR3 sequences, 20% to 25% recorded once. Clinicians made diagnoses from clinical symptoms, serum thyroxine, TRAb, thyroid ultrasound and orbital computed tomography.

The clonotype comes from a woman aged 50 to 60 with Graves' ophthalmopathy. The source material was peripheral blood. This chain links TRBV28 with TRBJ2-4; D call uncertain. In nucleotides, the CDR3 is TGTGCCAGCAGTTTATCAAAAAACATTCAGTACTTC. This translates into CASSLSKNIQYF.